This section outlines one T cell receptor (beta chain) sequence together with its context. The antigen is not known. The germline gives CDR1 GTSNPN, CDR2 SVGIG (reference sequence). Trimming at V came to 4 bases and at J to 5 bases, leaving 1 base not matched to a gene. The length of the CDR3 is 12 residues. This record comes from a study of T cells in narcolepsy. The table came from immunoSEQ multiplex PCR; TCRdb's copy has only in-frame clones and leaves some out. The sample shows nearly 25,000 clones, approximately 60% of them seen only once. Study-level results: Autoreactive HCRT-specific and TRIB2-specific clonotypes were marked in same-patient CSF-versus-blood CD4+ comparisons. In some patient and control memory CD4+ samples, autoreactive clones were absent. Blood of same and different patients, but not healthy controls, reportedly held recurring autoreactive clonotypes.

The sequence was collected from a human donor in good health. The sequenced sample was memory (CD45RA-) CD4+ T cells from blood. The genes are TRBV30 and TRBJ1-5; 8 positions agree with TRBD1. The CDR3 reads CAWKTGDQPQHF. The CDR3 region has the DNA TGTGCCTGGAAGACAGGGGATCAGCCCCAGCATTTT.